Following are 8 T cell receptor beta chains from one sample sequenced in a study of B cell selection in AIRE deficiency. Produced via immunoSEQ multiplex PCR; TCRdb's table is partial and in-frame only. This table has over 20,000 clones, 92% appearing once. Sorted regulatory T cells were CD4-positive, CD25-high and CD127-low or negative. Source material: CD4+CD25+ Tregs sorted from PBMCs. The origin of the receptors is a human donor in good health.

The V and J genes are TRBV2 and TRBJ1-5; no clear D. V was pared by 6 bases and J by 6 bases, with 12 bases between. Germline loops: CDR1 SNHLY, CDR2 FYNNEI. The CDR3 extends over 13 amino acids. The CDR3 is CASRADGIQPQHF. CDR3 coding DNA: TGTGCCAGCAGGGCCGACGGGATTCAGCCCCAGCATTTT.

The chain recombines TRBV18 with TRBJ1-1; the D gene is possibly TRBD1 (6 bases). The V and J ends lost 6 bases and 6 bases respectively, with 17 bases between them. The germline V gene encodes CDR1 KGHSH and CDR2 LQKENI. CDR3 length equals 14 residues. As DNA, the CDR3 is TGTGCCAGCTCTAAGGGACAAGTTTATTCTGAAGCTTTCTTT. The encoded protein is CASSKGQVYSEAFF.

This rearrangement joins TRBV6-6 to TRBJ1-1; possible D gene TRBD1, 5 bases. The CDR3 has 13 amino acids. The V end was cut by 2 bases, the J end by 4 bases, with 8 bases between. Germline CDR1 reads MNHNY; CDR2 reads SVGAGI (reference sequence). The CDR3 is CASSYLGGTEAFF. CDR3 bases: TGTGCCAGCAGTTACCTGGGGGGCACTGAAGCTTTCTTT.

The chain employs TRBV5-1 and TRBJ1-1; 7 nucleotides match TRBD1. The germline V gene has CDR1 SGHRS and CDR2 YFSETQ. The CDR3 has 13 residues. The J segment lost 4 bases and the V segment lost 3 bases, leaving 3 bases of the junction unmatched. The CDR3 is CASSSGQTTEAFF. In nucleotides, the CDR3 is TGCGCCAGCAGCTCGGGACAGACCACTGAAGCTTTCTTT.

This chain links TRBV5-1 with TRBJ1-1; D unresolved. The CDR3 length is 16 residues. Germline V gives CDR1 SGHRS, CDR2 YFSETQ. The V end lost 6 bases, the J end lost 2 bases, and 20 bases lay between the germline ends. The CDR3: CASTPLAQPTNTEAFF. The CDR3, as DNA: TGCGCCAGCACCCCCCTGGCCCAGCCGACAAACACTGAAGCTTTCTTT.

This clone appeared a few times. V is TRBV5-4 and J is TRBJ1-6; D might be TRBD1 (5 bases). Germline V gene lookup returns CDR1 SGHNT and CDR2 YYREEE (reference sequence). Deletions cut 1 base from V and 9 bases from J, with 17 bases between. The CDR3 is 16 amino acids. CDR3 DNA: TGTGCCAGCAGCTTGACTGTGGGTCCAGGGAGTTCACCCCTCCACTTT. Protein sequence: CASSLTVGPGSSPLHF.

CDR3 amino acids: CASSLDPQLGEQYF. DNA for the CDR3: TGTGCCAGCAGCTTAGATCCGCAGTTAGGTGAGCAGTACTTC. The chain recombines TRBV27 with TRBJ2-7; D uncertain. V shed 6 bases and J shed 7 bases, with 19 bases lying between them. Germline-derived CDR1 and CDR2 are MNHEY and SMNVEV (reference sequence). The CDR3 is made up of 14 amino acids.

The CDR3 here is CATSKTGAYLAKNIQYF. The CDR3 DNA follows: TGTGCCACCAGCAAGACCGGGGCCTATCTAGCCAAAAACATTCAGTACTTC. This chain uses TRBV15 with TRBJ2-4; D possibly matches TRBD1 or TRBD2 (5 bases each). This CDR3 spans 17 amino acids. V lost 4 bases and J 0 bases, leaving 16 bases between the germline ends. The germline V gene encodes CDR1 LNHNV and CDR2 YYDKDF (reference sequence).